The 9 T cell receptor beta chains below were found in one sample sequenced in a study of T cell repertoires in cytomegalovirus infection. TCRdb processed the reads anew with MiXCR; each CDR3 protein has one entry. Among about 20,000 distinct CDR3 sequences listed, about 40% were seen once. The antigens for these receptors are not known. This material consisted of CD8+ T cells from cultured PBMCs, taken from culture after CMV antigen stimulation. Receptors originate from a human donor in good health (CMV status not recorded). Some clones in this sample may be carry-over from other donors' samples.

The V gene is TRBV7-6, the J gene TRBJ2-7; D gene uncertain. Germline V gene lookup returns CDR1 SGHVS and CDR2 FNYEAQ. The V and J ends lost 4 bases and 2 bases respectively, with 12 bases between them. CDR3 length equals 14 residues. Here the CDR3 DNA reads TGTGCCAGCAGCTCGGACCGACCCCCCTACGAGCAGTACTTC. Translated, it gives CASSSDRPPYEQYF.

This clonotype was observed at least ten times. The CDR3 protein is CASSPGLGSSDTQYF. CDR3 DNA sequence: TGTGCCAGCAGCCCTGGACTAGGATCGTCCGATACGCAGTATTTT. The V call is TRBV7-3, the J call TRBJ2-3; 7 nucleotides match TRBD2. The CDR3 sequence is 15 residues long. V lost 5 bases, J lost 6 bases, and 11 bases stayed unmatched. Germline CDR1 and CDR2: SGHTA and FQGTGA.

Only a few counts were recorded for this clonotype. The chain has TRBV7-2 and TRBJ2-7; no clear D gene. Germline V gene lookup returns CDR1 SGHTA and CDR2 FQGNSA. Trimming shortened V by 8 bases and J by 1 base, and 15 bases separated the two germline ends. The CDR3 totals 14 residues. The CDR3 nucleotides are TGTGCCAGCCACCCCAAGTACATGTCCTACGAGCAGTACTTC. This translates into CASHPKYMSYEQYF.

This sequence joins TRBV6-2 or TRBV6-3 and TRBJ2-4; no reliable D call. The germline V gene has CDR1 MNHEY and CDR2 SVGEGT. V lost 4 bases, J lost 0 bases, and 16 bases lay in between. This CDR3 region has 17 residues. CDR3 protein: CASSFDGQKLAKNIQYF. The CDR3 DNA sequence: TGTGCCAGCAGTTTCGACGGCCAGAAACTAGCCAAAAACATTCAGTACTTC.

The chain links TRBV11-3 to TRBJ2-3; D is unclear. Germline CDR1 is SGHNT and CDR2 is YENEEA. CDR3 length: 12 residues. The germline V and J ends were trimmed by 5 bases and 5 bases, with 8 bases remaining between them. CDR3 DNA sequence: TGTGCCAGCAGCAGGGTGGAAGATACGCAGTATTTT. It specifies CASSRVEDTQYF. Variable domain in full (rest from reference TRBV11-3 and TRBJ2-3): EAGVVQSPRYKIIEKKQPVAFWCNPISGHNTLYWYLQNLGQGPELLIRYENEEAVDDSQLPKDRFSAERLKGVDSTLKIQPAELGDSAVYLCASSRVEDTQYFGPGTRLTVL.

The chain combines TRBV7-2 with TRBJ2-5; no definite D call. Trimming left V 5 bases short and J 3 bases short, with 4 bases between. The CDR3 is 11 residues long. The germline CDR1 and CDR2 sequences are SGHTA and FQGNSA. The DNA for the CDR3 is TGTGCCAGCAGCCCGAAAGAGACCCAGTACTTC. Its protein product is CASSPKETQYF.

This sequence joins TRBV20-1 and TRBJ2-5; weak D call: TRBD2 (6 bases). V was shortened by 3 bases and J by 1 base, with 12 bases between the two germline ends. CDR3 length: 14 residues. CDR1 and CDR2 (germline): DFQATT, SNEGSKA (reference sequence). The CDR3 DNA reads as TGCAGTGCTAGTTCTACGGGGGTCCAAGAGACCCAGTACTTC. Encoded protein: CSASSTGVQETQYF.

This sequence joins TRBV6-8 and TRBJ2-1, with 7 bases lining up with TRBD2. The V segment lost 0 bases and the J segment 5 bases; nucleotides outside the gene matches: 4. From germline, CDR1 is MNHGY and CDR2 SAAAGT. The CDR3 spans 15 residues. The CDR3 nucleotides read TGTGCCAGCAGTTACTCCACTAGCGACGACAATGAGCAGTTCTTC. Its translation: CASSYSTSDDNEQFF.

V is TRBV7-6 and J is TRBJ2-7; the D is unclear. The CDR3 is 13 residues long. Trimming removed 2 bases from V and 2 bases from J, with 7 bases in between. CDR1 is SGHVS and CDR2 is FNYEAQ in the germline V gene. The CDR3 loop is CASSLKQTYEQYF. The CDR3 nucleotides read TGTGCCAGCAGCTTAAAACAGACCTACGAGCAGTACTTC.